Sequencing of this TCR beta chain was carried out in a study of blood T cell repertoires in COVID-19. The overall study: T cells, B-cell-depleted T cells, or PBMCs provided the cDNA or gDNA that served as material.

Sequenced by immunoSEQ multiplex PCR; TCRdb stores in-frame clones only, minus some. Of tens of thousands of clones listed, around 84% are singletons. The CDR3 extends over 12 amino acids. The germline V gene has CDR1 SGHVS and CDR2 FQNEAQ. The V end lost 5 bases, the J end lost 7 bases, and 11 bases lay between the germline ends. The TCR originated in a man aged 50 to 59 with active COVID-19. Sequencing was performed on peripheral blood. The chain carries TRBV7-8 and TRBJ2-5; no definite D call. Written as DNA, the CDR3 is TGTGCCAGCAGCACAGACCCCGGGACCCAGTACTTC. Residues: CASSTDPGTQYF. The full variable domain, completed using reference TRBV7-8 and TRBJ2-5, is GAGVSQSPRYKVAKRGQDVALRCDPISGHVSLFWYQQALGQGPEFLTYFQNEAQLDKSGLPSDRFFAERPEGSVSTLKIQRTQQEDSAVYLCASSTDPGTQYFGPGTRLLVL.